These T cell receptor beta chains were read from a single sample in a study of vaccination and CD4 T cells after COVID-19. TCRdb fed the PCR reads into MiXCR, producing one record per CDR3 protein. The sample has roughly 7,600 distinct CDR3 sequences, 66% seen once. No antigens are known for them. Source: cultured CD4+ T cells from blood, taken after SARS-CoV-2 vaccination. These receptors all stem from a human donor with COVID-19. CDR3s include the opening cysteine and the closing phenylalanine or tryptophan. The D gene is left open where the match is weak. Rows may omit the clone size; those that give it use once, few, many or a size class.

d_call: NA
j_call: TRBJ1-1
v_call: TRBV20-1
clone_size: NA
cdr3_nt: TGCAGTGCTAGAACACCAGGGGTTAAGGCGCGAGCTTTCTTT
cdr3_aa: CSARTPGVKARAFF

d_call: TRBD1
j_call: TRBJ2-7
v_call: TRBV5-4
clone_size: NA
cdr3_nt: TGTGCCACCCAAGACAGGGCGATCCATGAGCAGTACTTC
cdr3_aa: CATQDRAIHEQYF

d_call: TRBD1
j_call: TRBJ2-7
v_call: TRBV20-1
clone_size: NA
cdr3_nt: TGCAGTGCTAGAGATGGGACAGGGGGCTACGAGCAGTACTTC
cdr3_aa: CSARDGTGGYEQYF

d_call: NA
j_call: TRBJ2-3
v_call: TRBV7-9
clone_size: NA
cdr3_nt: TGTGCCAGCAGCTACCTTGGGGGCGCAGATACGCAGTATTTT
cdr3_aa: CASSYLGGADTQYF

d_call: NA
j_call: TRBJ1-1
v_call: TRBV10-1
clone_size: large
cdr3_nt: TGCGCCAGCAGTTGGGGACAAATGAACACTGAAGCTTTCTTT
cdr3_aa: CASSWGQMNTEAFF

d_call: NA
j_call: TRBJ1-5
v_call: TRBV2
clone_size: NA
cdr3_nt: TGTGCCAGCAGTGAAAATGTGGGGGGAGGCAATCAGCCCCAGCATTTT
cdr3_aa: CASSENVGGGNQPQHF

d_call: NA
j_call: TRBJ2-2
v_call: TRBV6-1
clone_size: NA
cdr3_nt: TGTGCCAGCAGTGAAGTTGGGGGGAAGACCGGGGAGCTGTTTTTT
cdr3_aa: CASSEVGGKTGELFF

d_call: NA
j_call: TRBJ1-6
v_call: TRBV5-1
clone_size: once
cdr3_nt: TGCGCCAGCAGCTTGGAGGGCAATAATTCACCCCTCCACTTT
cdr3_aa: CASSLEGNNSPLHF

d_call: TRBD2
j_call: TRBJ2-3
v_call: TRBV7-6
clone_size: NA
cdr3_nt: TGTGCCAGCAGCTCCTCAGCTGCCAGCGGGGGGGCGAGCACAGATACGCAGTATTTT
cdr3_aa: CASSSSAASGGASTDTQYF

d_call: NA
j_call: TRBJ2-5
v_call: TRBV5-1
clone_size: NA
cdr3_nt: TGCGCCAGCAGCTTGGACATCGGGGGTGTCGAGACCCAGTACTTC
cdr3_aa: CASSLDIGGVETQYF

d_call: NA
j_call: TRBJ1-5
v_call: TRBV24-1
clone_size: few
cdr3_nt: TGTGCCACCAGTGAACCAGGGAATCAGCCCCAGCATTTT
cdr3_aa: CATSEPGNQPQHF

d_call: NA
j_call: TRBJ1-1
v_call: TRBV6-2/TRBV6-3
clone_size: NA
cdr3_nt: TGTGCCAGCAGTTACTCCGGGAGGATGAACACTGAAGCTTTCTTT
cdr3_aa: CASSYSGRMNTEAFF

d_call: NA
j_call: TRBJ1-2
v_call: TRBV20-1
clone_size: NA
cdr3_nt: TGCAGTGCTAGTTTCCGGGGTGGCTACACCTTC
cdr3_aa: CSASFRGGYTF

d_call: TRBD2
j_call: TRBJ2-5
v_call: TRBV6-2/TRBV6-3
clone_size: NA
cdr3_nt: TGTGCCAGCAGTTCCCCGGGGGGATACGAGACCCAGTACTTC
cdr3_aa: CASSSPGGYETQYF

d_call: NA
j_call: TRBJ1-3
v_call: TRBV20-1
clone_size: NA
cdr3_nt: TGCAGTGCTAGAGGGCAGCTCTCTGGAAACACCATATATTTT
cdr3_aa: CSARGQLSGNTIYF

d_call: NA
j_call: TRBJ2-3
v_call: TRBV4-3
clone_size: few
cdr3_nt: TGCGCCAGCAGCCAAGATGGGCGGGGACGCACAGATACGCAGTATTTT
cdr3_aa: CASSQDGRGRTDTQYF

d_call: NA
j_call: TRBJ1-1
v_call: TRBV7-8
clone_size: NA
cdr3_nt: TGTGCCAGCAGCCCACGGACAGCCGCTCATGAAGCTTTCTTT
cdr3_aa: CASSPRTAAHEAFF